This T cell receptor (beta chain) was sequenced for a study of OX40 agonist ivuxolimab in advanced cancers. Trimming cost V 5 bases and J 6 bases, with 20 bases left between them. CDR1 is MDHEN and CDR2 is SYDVKM in the germline V gene. The length of the CDR3 is 15 residues. The protocol was immunoSEQ multiplex PCR, while the TCRdb copy is restricted to in-frame clones and leaves out a portion. Among roughly 99,000 clones listed, 75% to 95% were seen once. This sequence originates from an adult with an advanced solid tumor such as melanoma, head and neck, liver or kidney cancer. The source material was CD4+ or CD8+ T cells sorted from blood, sampled in a trial of the OX40 agonist ivuxolimab. The chain has TRBV28 and TRBJ2-7; D may be TRBD1 or TRBD2 (5 bases each). CDR3 sequence reads: CASSPQGRDRFEQYF. The CDR3 nucleotides are TGTGCCAGCAGTCCCCAGGGCAGGGACCGTTTCGAGCAGTACTTC.